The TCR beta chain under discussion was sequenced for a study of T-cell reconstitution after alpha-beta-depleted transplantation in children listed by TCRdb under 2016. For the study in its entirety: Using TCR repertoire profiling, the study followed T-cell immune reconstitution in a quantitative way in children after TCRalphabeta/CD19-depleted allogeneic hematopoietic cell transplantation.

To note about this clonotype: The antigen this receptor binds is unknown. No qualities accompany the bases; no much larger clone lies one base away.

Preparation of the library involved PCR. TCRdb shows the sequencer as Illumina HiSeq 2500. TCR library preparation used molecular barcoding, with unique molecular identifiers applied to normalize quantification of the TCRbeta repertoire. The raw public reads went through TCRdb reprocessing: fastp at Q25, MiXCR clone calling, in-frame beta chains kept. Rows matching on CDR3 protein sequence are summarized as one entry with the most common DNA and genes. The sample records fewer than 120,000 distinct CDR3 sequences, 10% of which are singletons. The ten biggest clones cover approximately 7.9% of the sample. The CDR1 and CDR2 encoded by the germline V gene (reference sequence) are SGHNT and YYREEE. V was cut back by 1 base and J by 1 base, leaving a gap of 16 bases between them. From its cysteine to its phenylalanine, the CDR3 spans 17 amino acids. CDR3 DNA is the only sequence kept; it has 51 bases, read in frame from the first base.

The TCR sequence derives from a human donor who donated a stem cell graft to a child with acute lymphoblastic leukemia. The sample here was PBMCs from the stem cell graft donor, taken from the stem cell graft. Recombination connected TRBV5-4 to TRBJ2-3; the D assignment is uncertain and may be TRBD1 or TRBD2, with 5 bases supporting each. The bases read TGTGCCAGCAGCTTGTCTAGGCTAGTGGGGGGCACAGATACGCAGTATTTT. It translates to CASSLSRLVGGTDTQYF. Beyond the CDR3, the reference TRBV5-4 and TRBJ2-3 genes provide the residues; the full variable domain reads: ETGVTQSPTHLIKTRGQQVTLRCSSQSGHNTVSWYQQALGQGPQFIFQYYREEENGRGNFPPRFSGLQFPNYSSELNVNALELDDSALYLCASSLSRLVGGTDTQYFGPGTRLTVL.